The clone carrying this TCR beta chain was observed a handful of times. Its specificity is unknown. TCRdb used MiXCR to reprocess the reads, holding one entry per CDR3 protein. The sample has fewer than 200,000 distinct CDR3 sequences; about a fifth are singletons. Germline V lookup: CDR1 SGHVS, CDR2 FNYEAQ. This CDR3 comprises 16 residues. Trimming cost V 4 bases and J 0 bases, with 14 bases left between them. The sample comes from a study of T cell repertoires in cytomegalovirus infection. Study summary: Indications came from public TCR beta signatures; they pointed to CMV infection and to a matching HLA type.

Study-wide results and limits: Based on cumulative public TCR beta family frequency, carriers of CMV plus the relevant HLA were identified.

Sequenced material: CD8+ T cells from cultured PBMCs, taken from culture after CMV antigen stimulation. The sequence came from a human donor in good health (CMV status not recorded). Some clones in this sample may be carry-over from other donors' samples. The chain combines TRBV7-6 with TRBJ2-3; the D is unclear. CDR3 in DNA: TGTGCCAGCAGCTCGACGACTCCCTATAGCACAGATACGCAGTATTTT. Amino acid sequence: CASSSTTPYSTDTQYF.